Below, 20 T cell receptor beta chains from the same sample are listed, as sequenced in a study of read filtering for tumor transcriptome and immune sequencing. From approximately 400 ng of RNA, a library with molecular barcoded alpha/delta and beta/gamma adaptors was made. TCRdb reprocessed the reads via MiXCR and lists one record per CDR3 protein. The repertoire holds around 140,000 distinct CDR3 sequences, with roughly 13% as singletons. Sequences were obtained from a population of CD138-negative cells sorted from bone marrow. These receptors were collected from a donor over 35 with multiple myeloma.

This clonotype was detected ten times or more. The rearrangement uses TRBV5-4 and TRBJ1-1; no clear D. CDR3 length equals 13 residues. Germline-derived CDR1 and CDR2 are SGHNT and YYREEE (reference sequence). Trimming pared 0 bases from V and 4 bases from J, leaving 7 bases between. The CDR3 DNA follows: TGTGCCAGCAGCTTGGAACCAAGCACTGAAGCTTTCTTT. Translated: CASSLEPSTEAFF.

Concerning this clonotype itself: This may come from a read error, since a much larger clone is one base off. This rearrangement joins TRBV10-3 to TRBJ2-2; weak D call: TRBD2 (6 bases). This CDR3 has 12 amino acids. Trimming took 11 bases from V and 6 from J, leaving 13 bases between them. CDR1 and CDR2 (germline): ENHRY, SYGVKD. As DNA, the CDR3 is TGTGCCGTTCGACTAGAACCCGGGGAGCTGTTTTTT. Amino acids: CAVRLEPGELFF.

At least ten counts were recorded for this clonotype. The genes are TRBV7-9 and TRBJ2-1; D perhaps matches TRBD1 (5 bases). CDR3 length: 13 amino acids. V lost 4 bases and J 8 bases, leaving 12 bases between the germline ends. Looked up from germline, CDR1 is SEHNR and CDR2 is FQNEAQ (reference sequence). This CDR3 is CASSSSGLDEQFF. CDR3 bases: TGTGCCAGCAGCTCATCAGGGTTGGATGAGCAGTTCTTC. The full variable domain, its missing parts supplied by reference TRBV7-9 and TRBJ2-1, is DTGVSQNPRHKITKRGQNVTFRCDPISEHNRLYWYRQTLGQGPEFLTYFQNEAQLEKSRLLSDRFSAERPKGSFSTLEIQRTEQGDSAMYLCASSSSGLDEQFFGPGTRLTVL.

There are many counts of this clonotype. This chain joins TRBV30 and TRBJ2-1; 9 bases are shared with TRBD2. With V trimmed by 5 bases and J by 9 bases, 8 bases remained unmatched. The CDR3 is 13 amino acids. Germline loops: CDR1 GTSNPN, CDR2 SVGIG (reference sequence). As DNA, the CDR3 is TGTGCCTGGGAGAGTAGCGGGAGAGGTGAGCAGTTCTTC. This gives the protein CAWESSGRGEQFF.

This clonotype was seen repeatedly, ten times or more. V gene TRBV7-9 combines with J gene TRBJ1-1; no reliable D call. The V end lost 4 bases, the J end lost 7 bases, and 10 bases lay between the germline ends. Per the germline V gene, CDR1 is SEHNR and CDR2 is FQNEAQ (reference sequence). The CDR3 is 12 amino acids. The chain's CDR3 is CASSSGRIEAFF. The CDR3 coding sequence is TGTGCCAGCAGCTCCGGACGGATTGAAGCTTTCTTT. Combining the CDR3 with reference TRBV7-9 and TRBJ1-1 gives the whole variable domain DTGVSQNPRHKITKRGQNVTFRCDPISEHNRLYWYRQTLGQGPEFLTYFQNEAQLEKSRLLSDRFSAERPKGSFSTLEIQRTEQGDSAMYLCASSSGRIEAFFGQGTRLTVV.

This clonotype was counted many times. The rearrangement uses TRBV6-6 and TRBJ2-5; 9 nucleotides agree with TRBD2. Germline V gives CDR1 MNHNY, CDR2 SVGAGI (reference sequence). The ends lost 0 bases at V and 5 bases at J; junction bases unmatched: 13. The CDR3 is made up of 18 amino acids. The CDR3 bases are TGTGCCAGCAGTTACTCGATCCTAGGCGGGAGGGCCGGGGAGACCCAGTACTTC. Translating gives CASSYSILGGRAGETQYF.

This clonotype has just a few counts. The chain recombines TRBV10-3 with TRBJ1-1, with TRBD1 matching over 7 bases. This CDR3 is 14 amino acids long. Germline V lookup: CDR1 ENHRY, CDR2 SYGVKD. J gave up 7 bases and V 6 bases, and 11 bases lay outside the gene matches. The chain's CDR3 is CAIRRTGGGIEAFF. The CDR3 bases are TGTGCCATCAGGAGGACAGGAGGGGGGATTGAAGCTTTCTTT.

The J gene is TRBJ2-3, the V gene TRBV5-1; D possibly corresponds to TRBD1 (6 bases). Germline CDR1 is SGHRS and CDR2 is YFSETQ. Trimming cost V 3 bases and J 4 bases, with 21 bases left between them. There are 17 residues in the CDR3. This CDR3 reads CASSYSNYRVVPDTQYF. For the CDR3, the DNA is TGCGCCAGCAGCTATTCGAATTACAGGGTGGTTCCAGATACGCAGTATTTT.

There are a few counts of this clonotype. The J gene is TRBJ1-2, the V gene TRBV5-1, with 10 bases that match TRBD1. Germline CDR1 reads SGHRS; CDR2 reads YFSETQ. Trimming took 5 bases from V and 4 from J; bases not matched to a gene: 8. The CDR3 extends over 15 amino acids. In nucleotides, the CDR3 is TGCGCCAGCAGTCACCGGGACAGGGGAGGCTATGGCTACACCTTC. This codes for CASSHRDRGGYGYTF.

Many counts were recorded for this clonotype. This CDR3 reads CASSLRSNLGNTEAFF. The CDR3 coding sequence is TGCGCCAGCAGCTTGAGGTCGAACCTAGGGAACACTGAAGCTTTCTTT. The chain combines TRBV5-1 with TRBJ1-1, with unresolved D. V lost 1 base, J lost 1 base, and 14 bases lay in between. The CDR3 has 16 amino acids. Germline assignment: CDR1 SGHRS and CDR2 YFSETQ.

Concerning this clonotype itself: A single base separates this from a much larger clone, so it may be a read error. As DNA, the CDR3 is TGTGCCAGCAGCCAAAACGCCAGCGGGAGCACCGGGGAGCTGTTTTTT. Protein sequence: CASSQNASGSTGELFF. J is TRBJ2-2 and V is TRBV11-3, with 8 bases aligning to TRBD2. The length of the CDR3 is 16 residues. Germline V gene sequence: CDR1 SGHNT, CDR2 YENEEA. The V and J ends lost 5 bases and 4 bases, in that order; junction bases with no gene match: 9.

V gene TRBV7-8 combines with J gene TRBJ2-6; no definite D call. Germline V gene sequence: CDR1 SGHVS, CDR2 FQNEAQ. This CDR3 region has 17 residues. The V and J ends lost 4 bases and 0 bases respectively, with 13 bases between them. Written as DNA, the CDR3 is TGTGCCAGCAGCTGGAACCGACGGATCTCTGGGGCCAACGTCCTGACTTTC. The encoded protein is CASSWNRRISGANVLTF. Using reference TRBV7-8 and TRBJ2-6 for the parts outside the CDR3, the full variable domain is GAGVSQSPRYKVAKRGQDVALRCDPISGHVSLFWYQQALGQGPEFLTYFQNEAQLDKSGLPSDRFFAERPEGSVSTLKIQRTQQEDSAVYLCASSWNRRISGANVLTFGAGSRLTVL.

This clonotype came up many times. This rearrangement joins TRBV7-6 to TRBJ1-6; 9 bases line up with TRBD1. J gave up 10 bases and V 5 bases, and 9 bases lay outside the gene matches. The CDR3 covers 15 residues. From germline, CDR1 is SGHVS and CDR2 FNYEAQ. CDR3 nucleotide sequence: TGTGCCAGCAGCGTAGTAGGGACAGGGACCTCACCCCTCCACTTT. It codes for CASSVVGTGTSPLHF.

The CDR3 is CASSPRASGDTQYF. CDR3 DNA sequence: TGTGCCAGCAGCCCCCGAGCTAGTGGGGATACGCAGTATTTT. The genes are TRBV7-2 and TRBJ2-3, with unresolved D. This CDR3 spans 14 amino acids. Germline V lookup: CDR1 SGHTA, CDR2 FQGNSA. The ends were cut back, 5 bases at V and 6 bases at J, with 15 bases in the middle.

This clonotype was counted at least ten times. This rearrangement joins TRBV5-1 to TRBJ2-7, with 9 bases aligning to TRBD2. The CDR3 is 14 residues long. V trimming: 1 base; J trimming: 5 bases; junction bases outside the gene matches: 4. Germline V lookup: CDR1 SGHRS, CDR2 YFSETQ. The CDR3 DNA is TGCGCCAGCAGCTTGCTTAGCGGGAGCAACGAGCAGTACTTC. Protein product: CASSLLSGSNEQYF.

The rearrangement links TRBV30 to TRBJ2-5; D is unclear. CDR1 and CDR2 from the germline V gene are GTSNPN and SVGIG (reference sequence). The V end was cut by 1 base, the J end by 3 bases, with 18 bases between. The CDR3 has 16 residues. The CDR3 bases are TGTGCCTGGAGTGATTCGTTCCCCGAACCCAAAGAGACCCAGTACTTC. Amino acid sequence: CAWSDSFPEPKETQYF. Based on the CDR3 plus reference TRBV30 and TRBJ2-5, the full variable domain is SQTIHQWPATLVQPVGSPLSLECTVEGTSNPNLYWYRQAAGRGLQLLFYSVGIGQISSEVPQNLSASRPQDRQFILSSKKLLLSDSGFYLCAWSDSFPEPKETQYFGPGTRLLVL.

The chain employs TRBV12-3 or TRBV12-4 and TRBJ2-1; the D gene is possibly TRBD2 (5 bases). Deletions cut 7 bases from V and 1 base from J, with 11 bases between. This CDR3 has 14 residues. This CDR3 is CASTRGRSYNEQFF. In DNA form, the CDR3 reads TGTGCCAGCACCCGGGGAAGGTCCTACAATGAGCAGTTCTTC.

This clonotype was picked up many times. The rearrangement joins TRBV27 to TRBJ2-7, with D uncertain. Germline CDR1 reads MNHEY; CDR2 reads SMNVEV (reference sequence). V was cut by 6 bases and J by 1 base, with 19 bases left in between. The CDR3 consists of 16 residues. DNA for the CDR3: TGTGCCAGCAGCCGAGACTGGCGCGTAAAGTCCTACGAGCAGTACTTC. The encoded protein is CASSRDWRVKSYEQYF.

There are many counts of this clonotype. The chain recombines TRBV27 with TRBJ2-7; D gene ambiguous. Germline values: CDR1 MNHEY, CDR2 SMNVEV (reference sequence). Trimming cost V 5 bases and J 2 bases, with 16 bases left between them. The CDR3 covers 15 residues. The CDR3 sequence: CASSNPRHIPYEQYF. The CDR3 DNA reads as TGTGCCAGCAGTAACCCTAGACATATCCCCTACGAGCAGTACTTC.

This clonotype was seen many times. The DNA for the CDR3 is TGTGCCAGCAGTCCATTTAGCGGGAGAGCGAGAAATGAGCAGTTCTTC. Protein sequence: CASSPFSGRARNEQFF. The chain couples TRBV12-3 or TRBV12-4 to TRBJ2-1, with TRBD2 matching over 9 bases. V gave up 5 bases and J gave up 7 bases; unmatched junction bases: 12. The CDR3 covers 16 residues.